This T cell receptor beta chain was identified in a study of CD8 T cells in ankylosing spondylitis. Study results and limitations: The study looked at matched synovial fluid samples from ankylosing spondylitis patients. Disease-linked clones were reported to be significantly enriched there. A TCR beta motif of fewer than ten highly homologous variants appeared characteristic of ankylosing spondylitis blood.

About this clonotype: Antigen: not known.

V was trimmed by 2 bases and J by 4 bases, leaving 11 bases between them. This CDR3 region has 13 residues. The germline CDR1 and CDR2 sequences are GTSNPN and SVGIG (reference sequence). MiXCR was run by TCRdb on the 5' RACE reads, yielding one entry per CDR3 protein. The sample holds about 360,000 distinct CDR3 sequences, 20% to 25% seen once. The rearrangement uses TRBV30 and TRBJ1-1, with D perhaps TRBD1 (5 bases). The clonotype was recovered from a male donor with ankylosing spondylitis or in good health (not recorded which). Material: blood, either unsorted or a sorted T cell fraction (not recorded which). The CDR3 nucleotides read TGTGCCTGGAGTTGGGACGTTGGCACTGAAGCTTTCTTT. Its protein is CAWSWDVGTEAFF.